Only one count was recorded for the clone carrying this T cell receptor beta chain. These data originate in a study of blood T cell repertoires in COVID-19. About the research overall: The United States, Italy and Spain provided the acute and convalescent COVID-19 samples.

Authors' methods: For nucleated cells, counts were estimated from reference gene primer amplification. Clones were read by immunoSEQ multiplex PCR, and TCRdb kept only the in-frame ones, dropping some. From that table come the V and J calls and clone size; the DNA was used to work out D and trimming. The sample records under 150,000 clones, roughly 84% being singletons. Germline CDR1 is SGHDT and CDR2 is YYEEEE. V trimming: 6 bases; J trimming: 3 bases; junction bases outside the gene matches: 6. This CDR3 comprises 14 residues. The sequence was obtained from a man aged 60 to 69 with acute or convalescent COVID-19. The sequenced sample consisted of peripheral blood. V and J are TRBV5-6 and TRBJ1-1; 9 bases align to TRBD1. The CDR3 DNA reads as TGTGCCAGCACCCAGGGACAGGGCTACACTGAAGCTTTCTTT. It translates to CASTQGQGYTEAFF.